A selection of T cell receptor beta chains follows, all from one sample in a study of blood T cells in healthy people across ages. TCRdb processed the 5' RACE reads anew with MiXCR; each CDR3 protein has one entry. This table holds around 800,000 distinct CDR3 sequences, about 62% found once. The sample taken for sequencing was blood. The receptors here all came from a man in his thirties or forties in good health. Each CDR3 is given with its conserved first and last residue. The D gene is left open where the match is weak. Rows give clone size only sometimes, using once, few, many, or a class for an expanded clone.

>TRBJ2-5|TRBD2|TRBV20-1|NA
TGCAGTGCTAGGCGGACTAGTCAAGAGACCCAGTACTTC
CSARRTSQETQYF
>TRBJ2-5|NA|TRBV27|few
TGTGCCAGCAGAACAGGGAACCAAGAGACCCAGTACTTC
CASRTGNQETQYF
>TRBJ2-7|NA|TRBV5-5|NA
TGTGCCAGCAGCTTGGCCTGGAGCTCCTACGAGCAGTACTTC
CASSLAWSSYEQYF
>TRBJ2-3|TRBD2|TRBV7-2|NA
TGTGCCAGCAGACATAGCGGGGCCACAGATACGCAGTATTTT
CASRHSGATDTQYF
>TRBJ2-7|TRBD2|TRBV20-1|NA
TGCAGTGCTGGGGGACTAGGCCCCATCCCCGAGCAGTACTTC
CSAGGLGPIPEQYF
>TRBJ1-2|TRBD1|TRBV28|NA
TGTGCCAGCACGACAGGGTCCTATGGCTACACCTTC
CASTTGSYGYTF
>TRBJ1-2|NA|TRBV7-9|NA
TGTGCCAGCAGCTTGACCGGGTCGAACTATGGCTACACCTTC
CASSLTGSNYGYTF
>TRBJ2-3|NA|TRBV6-5|few
TGTGCCAGCAGTTCAAAGCGGGCCAGCACAGATACGCAGTATTTT
CASSSKRASTDTQYF
>TRBJ2-1|NA|TRBV10-3|NA
TGTGCCATCAGTGATGTGTCAGAGTACAATGAGCAGTTCTTC
CAISDVSEYNEQFF
>TRBJ2-5|NA|TRBV15|NA
TGTGCCACCAGCAGAGAACTGATGCTTGGGACGGAGACCCAGTACTTC
CATSRELMLGTETQYF